The entry below describes one T cell receptor (beta chain). Antigen specificity is unknown. This record comes from a study of cytomegalovirus exposure and HLA in healthy donors. Background on the study: The approximately 120 validation repertoires and the approximately 690 first-cohort repertoires shared a platform, a later analysis reported.

Clones were read by immunoSEQ multiplex PCR, and TCRdb kept only the in-frame ones, dropping some. Here the sample spans 65,000 or so clones, about 92% being singletons. Findings and limits, study-wide: Diagnosis of cytomegalovirus status made by the classifier reportedly showed high specificity and sensitivity. Subsequent analysis showed first-cohort TCR clusters tending to co-occur in some 110 validation repertoires. Rarity characterized most TCR sequences, yet some public TCRs appeared in many donors.

In germline, CDR1 is SGHRS, CDR2 YFSETQ. The CDR3 is 14 amino acids. V dropped 0 bases and J dropped 0 bases, with 7 bases sitting between them. Sequencing was performed on PBMCs. The chain has TRBV5-1 and TRBJ2-7; D gene uncertain. The TCR comes from a woman under 30 in good health and CMV-seronegative. The CDR3 reads CASSLARSSYEQYF. The CDR3 DNA reads TGCGCCAGCAGCTTGGCAAGGAGCTCCTACGAGCAGTACTTC.